This T cell receptor beta chain was identified during a study of blood T cell repertoires in COVID-19. Overall study context: Italy, Spain and the United States were the sources of the convalescent and acute COVID-19 samples. PBMCs, B-cell-depleted T cells, or T cells were the source of the cDNA or gDNA that made up the material.

Authors' processing steps: Counts of nucleated cells, estimated from reference gene primer amplification, were obtained. Assay used: immunoSEQ multiplex PCR; TCRdb lists only in-frame clones, some missing. V and J calls and clone size are given by that table; D and trimming were obtained from the DNA. The data show around 250,000 clones, 86% seen once. Trimming cost V 7 bases and J 0 bases; bases outside gene matches: 7. CDR1 and CDR2 (germline): LNHDA, SQIVND (reference sequence). The CDR3 consists of 16 residues. The chain joins TRBV19 to TRBJ1-5, with 9 bases identical to TRBD1. The clonotype comes from a man at least 80 years old with acute or convalescent COVID-19. Source material: peripheral blood. The CDR3 reads CASTPTGGNSNQPQHF. The CDR3 DNA reads TGTGCCAGTACCCCGACAGGGGGTAATAGCAATCAGCCCCAGCATTTT.